The present T cell receptor (beta chain) was sequenced within a study of blood T cell repertoires in COVID-19. About the study: The origin of the acute and convalescent COVID-19 samples was the United States, Italy and Spain.

Exposed participants came across a COVID-19 case within 2 weeks before study entry. Here immunoSEQ multiplex PCR was the method, and the copy in TCRdb shows in-frame clones only, minus some. The sample has roughly 150,000 clones; roughly 84% are singletons. The sample was PBMCs or T cells enriched from blood (not recorded which). This clonotype was obtained from a man between 65 and 80 years old who had been exposed to COVID-19.

CDR3 sequence reads: CASSPLTSRSSYNEQFF. In nucleotides, the CDR3 is TGCGCCAGCAGCCCTCTGACTAGCCGAAGCTCCTACAATGAGCAGTTCTTC. The J gene is TRBJ2-1, the V gene TRBV4-3; 7 nucleotides agree with TRBD2. Germline CDR1 and CDR2: LGHNA and YSLEER. J gave up 0 bases and V 4 bases, and 9 bases lay outside the gene matches. CDR3 length: 17 residues.